This T cell receptor beta chain is drawn from a study of PD-1 blockade in classical Hodgkin lymphoma. General study results and limits: Undefined causes, possibly disease activity or prior therapy, underlie the repertoire differences. Healthy donors were reported to have higher baseline TCR diversity than newly diagnosed patients.

The time point denotes: newly diagnosed, previously untreated cHL patient sample. The authors used newly diagnosed, untreated classical Hodgkin lymphoma PBMCs as comparison. V was cut by 4 bases and J by 6 bases, with 15 bases left in between. The CDR3 is made up of 14 amino acids. The germline V gene encodes CDR1 SGHAT and CDR2 FQNNGV. With respect to this clone: What it binds is unknown.

Assay used: immunoSEQ multiplex PCR; TCRdb lists only in-frame clones, some missing. Of some 26,000 clones in the sample, 94% were seen once. This receptor was taken from a human donor with classical Hodgkin lymphoma. What was sequenced was peripheral blood mononuclear cells (PBMCs). The V gene is TRBV11-2, the J gene TRBJ1-1; TRBD1 might be the D (5 bases). CDR3 residues: CASSSSSGRAEAFF. CDR3 nucleotide sequence: TGTGCCAGCAGCTCTTCATCCGGCAGGGCTGAAGCTTTCTTT. Full variable domain (rest looked up from reference TRBV11-2 and TRBJ1-1): EAGVAQSPRYKIIEKRQSVAFWCNPISGHATLYWYQQILGQGPKLLIQFQNNGVVDDSQLPKDRFSAERLKGVDSTLKIQPAKLEDSAVYLCASSSSSGRAEAFFGQGTRLTVV.